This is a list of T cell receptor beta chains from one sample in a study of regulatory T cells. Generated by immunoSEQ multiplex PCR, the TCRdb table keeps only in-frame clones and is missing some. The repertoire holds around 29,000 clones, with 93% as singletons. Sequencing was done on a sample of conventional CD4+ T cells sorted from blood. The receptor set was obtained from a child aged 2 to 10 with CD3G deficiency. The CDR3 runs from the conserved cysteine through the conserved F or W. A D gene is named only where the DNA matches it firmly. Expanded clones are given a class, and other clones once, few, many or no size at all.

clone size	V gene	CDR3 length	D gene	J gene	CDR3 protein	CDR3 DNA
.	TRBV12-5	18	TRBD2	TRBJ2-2	CASGLRLAGGPLTGELFF	TGTGCTAGTGGTTTAAGACTAGCGGGAGGGCCTCTCACCGGGGAGCTGTTTTTT
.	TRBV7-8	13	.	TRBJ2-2	CASSLSNTGELFF	TGTGCCAGCAGCTTAAGTAACACCGGGGAGCTGTTTTTT
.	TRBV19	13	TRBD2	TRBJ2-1	CASSGLAGQEQFF	TGTGCCAGTAGCGGACTAGCGGGACAAGAGCAGTTCTTC
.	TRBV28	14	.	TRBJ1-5	CATMGTGSNQPQHF	TGTGCCACCATGGGAACTGGGAGCAATCAGCCCCAGCATTTT
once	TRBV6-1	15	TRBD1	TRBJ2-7	CASSPMGTGGYEQYF	TGTGCCAGCAGTCCCATGGGGACAGGGGGCTACGAGCAGTACTTC
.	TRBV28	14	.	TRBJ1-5	CASSFKRMGQPQHF	TGTGCCAGCAGTTTTAAACGAATGGGTCAGCCCCAGCATTTT
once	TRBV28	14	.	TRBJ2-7	CASSLSPTSYEQYF	TGTGCCAGCAGTTTATCCCCGACCTCTTACGAGCAGTACTTC
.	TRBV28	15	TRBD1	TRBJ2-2	CASSQLGTESGELFF	TGTGCCAGCAGTCAACTCGGGACAGAATCCGGGGAGCTGTTTTTT
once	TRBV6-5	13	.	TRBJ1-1	CASSSGQSTEAFF	TGTGCCAGCAGTTCCGGACAGAGCACTGAAGCTTTCTTT
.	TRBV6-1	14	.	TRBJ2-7	CASRISLRSYEQYF	TGTGCCAGCAGAATCTCCCTCCGTTCCTACGAGCAGTACTTC
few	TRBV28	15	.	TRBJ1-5	CASSLTGVSNQPQHF	TGTGCCAGCAGTTTAACTGGGGTTAGCAATCAGCCCCAGCATTTT
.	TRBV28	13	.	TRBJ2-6	CASSSTGANVLTF	TGTGCCAGCAGTTCCACAGGGGCCAACGTCCTGACTTTC
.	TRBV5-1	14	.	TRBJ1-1	CASSLWGASTEAFF	TGCGCCAGCAGCTTGTGGGGCGCGAGCACTGAAGCTTTCTTT
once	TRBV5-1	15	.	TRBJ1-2	CASRMGVPGSRGYTF	TGCGCCAGCAGAATGGGGGTCCCCGGGAGCCGGGGCTACACCTTC
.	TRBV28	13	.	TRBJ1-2	CASSLGTDYGYTF	TGTGCCAGCAGTTTAGGTACTGACTATGGCTACACCTTC
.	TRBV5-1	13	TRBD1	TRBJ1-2	CASSADRGYGYTF	TGCGCCAGCAGCGCGGACAGGGGCTATGGCTACACCTTC
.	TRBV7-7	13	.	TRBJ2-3	CASSLRLTDTQYF	TGTGCCAGCAGCTTAAGACTTACAGATACGCAGTATTTT
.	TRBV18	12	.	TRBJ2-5	CASSPERETQYF	TGTGCCAGCTCGCCAGAAAGGGAGACCCAGTACTTC
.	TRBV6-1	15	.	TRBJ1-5	CASRRYRDSNQPQHF	TGTGCCAGCCGTCGTTACCGGGACAGCAATCAGCCCCAGCATTTT